The rows below give T cell receptor beta chains drawn from one sample of a study of blood T cell repertoires in COVID-19. This table comes from immunoSEQ multiplex PCR, and its TCRdb copy is limited to in-frame clones, with some not included. This table has some 130,000 clones, around 73% appearing once. Sequencing was carried out using peripheral blood. Source of these receptors: a man between 60 and 70 years old who had recovered from COVID-19. CDR3s include the opening cysteine and the closing phenylalanine or tryptophan. D genes are given only for firm matches. Part of the rows lack a size; the others show once, few, many or a class for expanded clones.

TRBD2	TRBJ2-7	NA	TRBV3-1/TRBV3-2	TGTGCCAGCAGCCAAGATGGGTGGAGCGGGGATGCAACCTACGAGCAGTACTTC	CASSQDGWSGDATYEQYF
NA	TRBJ2-1	NA	TRBV24-1	TGTGCCACCAGTGCCGACCGAGCGGTTGAGCAGTTCTTC	CATSADRAVEQFF
TRBD2	TRBJ2-6	NA	TRBV2	TGTGCCAGCAGAGGACTAGCGGGGTCTACCCGTCCCTCTGGGGCCAACGTCCTGACTTTC	CASRGLAGSTRPSGANVLTF
NA	TRBJ1-1	NA	TRBV6-5	TGTGCCAGCAGTTACTCCCGGGAGGAAGGCACTGAAGCTTTCTTT	CASSYSREEGTEAFF
NA	TRBJ1-5	NA	TRBV5-1	TGCGCCAGCAGACCCGGGACTTCTAGCAATCAGCCCCAGCATTTT	CASRPGTSSNQPQHF
TRBD1	TRBJ1-2	NA	TRBV7-2	TGTGCCAGCAGCCAACAGGGGTTAGAGGGCTACACCTTC	CASSQQGLEGYTF
NA	TRBJ2-1	NA	TRBV28	TGTGCCAGCAGTCCGACTCCGGGGGTATACAATGAGCAGTTCTTC	CASSPTPGVYNEQFF
TRBD1	TRBJ1-3	NA	TRBV4-1	TGCGCCAGCAGCCCGGGGGGGACAGCAATCTCTGGAAACACCATATATTTT	CASSPGGTAISGNTIYF
NA	TRBJ1-2	NA	TRBV2	TGTGCCAGCATTTCCGTACGGGGAAGCGGCTACACCTTC	CASISVRGSGYTF
TRBD2	TRBJ2-2	NA	TRBV6-2/TRBV6-3	TGTGCCAGCAGCCCCTATAGGGAGGGCACCGGGGAGCTGTTTTTT	CASSPYREGTGELFF
NA	TRBJ2-3	few	TRBV4-3	TGCGCCAGCAGCCGAGAACTAGCCACAGATACGCAGTATTTT	CASSRELATDTQYF
TRBD1	TRBJ2-5	once	TRBV7-3	TGTGCCAGCAGCCCAATACCGGGACAGGACTTGTACTTC	CASSPIPGQDLYF
TRBD2	TRBJ2-7	NA	TRBV7-2	TGTGCCAGCAGGCAGACTAGCGCCTCCTACGAGCAGTACTTC	CASRQTSASYEQYF
NA	TRBJ1-1	NA	TRBV6-2/TRBV6-3	TGTGCCAGCGGTTCGGAAAGCTTGTGGGCGAACACTGAAGCTTTCTTT	CASGSESLWANTEAFF
TRBD2	TRBJ2-3	NA	TRBV3-1/TRBV3-2	TGTGCCAGCAGCCAAGACAACCTAGCGGGAGGGCCCTCGGGAGATACGCAGTATTTT	CASSQDNLAGGPSGDTQYF
TRBD2	TRBJ2-3	NA	TRBV20-1	TGCAGGACTAGCCGGGGGAGGGAGCAGTATTTT	CRTSRGREQYF
NA	TRBJ2-7	NA	TRBV28	TGTGCCAGCAGTCCATCAGGCGCGGGAAGCTCCTACGAGCAGTACTTC	CASSPSGAGSSYEQYF
TRBD1	TRBJ2-5	NA	TRBV5-1	TGCGCCAGCAGCGGGGGGACAGGGGGCCTGGAGACCCAGTACTTC	CASSGGTGGLETQYF
NA	TRBJ1-5	NA	TRBV12-3/TRBV12-4	TGTGCCAGCAGTTTGGCAGATCAGCCCCAGCATTTT	CASSLADQPQHF
TRBD2	TRBJ2-4	once	TRBV27	TGTGCCAGCAGTTTAGATCCTAGCGGGAACATTCAGTACTTC	CASSLDPSGNIQYF
NA	TRBJ2-2	few	TRBV19	TGTGCCACATCAACCCAGGCCGGGGAGCTGTTTTTT	CATSTQAGELFF
NA	TRBJ1-3	NA	TRBV27	TGTGCCAGCAGGACAGCCTCTGGAAACACCATATATTTT	CASRTASGNTIYF
NA	TRBJ1-5	NA	TRBV5-6	TGTGCCAGCAGCTTGGGGGGGAGGCGAAGCAATCAGCCCCAGCATTTT	CASSLGGRRSNQPQHF
NA	TRBJ1-1	NA	TRBV5-4	TGTGCCAGCAGCGGGGGAGGTCGGGGTTCATCAATGAACACTGAAGCTTTCTTT	CASSGGGRGSSMNTEAFF
TRBD1	TRBJ1-6	many	TRBV28	TGTGCCAGCAGACCCTTTCCTCTCCGGGACAGGGAGATCCATTCACCCCTCCACTTT	CASRPFPLRDREIHSPLHF
NA	TRBJ2-7	NA	TRBV29-1	TGCAGCGTTGGTCAGGGGTACTTCTACGAGCAGTACTTC	CSVGQGYFYEQYF
TRBD2	TRBJ2-2	NA	TRBV23-1	TGCGCCTCCTCACGGGCTAGCGGGAGTTTGGTGTTTTTT	CASSRASGSLVFF
TRBD1	TRBJ1-3	NA	TRBV9	TGTGCCAGCAGCGGGGACAGGAGCTCTGGAAACACCATATATTTT	CASSGDRSSGNTIYF
TRBD1	TRBJ1-5	NA	TRBV3-1/TRBV3-2	TGTGCCAGCAGCCAACCCTCGGGGACAGGGTGTCAGCCCCAGCATTTT	CASSQPSGTGCQPQHF
TRBD1	TRBJ1-5	few	TRBV28	TGTGCCAGCAGTTTAGGACAGGGGGCAAAGCCCCAGCATTTT	CASSLGQGAKPQHF
NA	TRBJ1-5	NA	TRBV18	TGTGCCAGCTCACCAGGGGCCCCGGCAGGGTCCGGTCAGCCCCAGCATTTT	CASSPGAPAGSGQPQHF
NA	TRBJ1-5	NA	TRBV6-2/TRBV6-3	TGTGCCAGCAGTTACCCGAGTCAGCCCCAGCATTTT	CASSYPSQPQHF
TRBD2	TRBJ2-1	many	TRBV5-4	TGTGCCAGCAGCCCGGCGGGGGAGGGCCGGAATGAGCAGTTCTTC	CASSPAGEGRNEQFF
NA	TRBJ1-6	NA	TRBV28	TGTGCCAGCAGTTTAAAGGGAAGGGGCTCCTATAATTCACCCCTCCACTTT	CASSLKGRGSYNSPLHF
NA	TRBJ2-5	NA	TRBV6-5	TGTGCCAGCAGTTACTCCCTATCTGCGGGAGAGACCCAGTACTTC	CASSYSLSAGETQYF
NA	TRBJ1-5	NA	TRBV19	TGTGCCAGTAGTATGGCACAGGGCACCTATAGCAATCAGCCCCAGCATTTT	CASSMAQGTYSNQPQHF
NA	TRBJ2-7	NA	TRBV5-4	TGTGCCAGCAGCTCCGCTGGGGGACACTCCTACGAGCAGTACTTC	CASSSAGGHSYEQYF
NA	TRBJ1-1	NA	TRBV4-2	TGTGCCAGCAGCCACCCGGAGTTCTCTGAAGCTTTCTTT	CASSHPEFSEAFF
NA	TRBJ2-1	NA	TRBV11-2	TGTGCCAGCAGCCCTCTCTATGAGCAGTTCTTC	CASSPLYEQFF
NA	TRBJ1-1	NA	TRBV19	TGTGCCAGTAAGGGGCCGTTATTTTCTGAAGCTTTCTTT	CASKGPLFSEAFF
TRBD2	TRBJ2-3	NA	TRBV9	TGTGCCAGCAGCGCTTGGGGGGGGACTAGCGGGAAGAGCACAGATACGCAGTATTTT	CASSAWGGTSGKSTDTQYF